A selection of T cell receptor beta chains follows, all from one sample in a study of T-cell memory formation after mild COVID-19. TCRdb re-derived calls from the 5' RACE reads in MiXCR, one entry per CDR3 protein. Of 150,000 to 200,000 distinct CDR3 sequences listed, approximately 16% are singletons. Sequenced input: PBMCs or a T cell subset sorted from them (not recorded which). These receptors were taken from an adult woman who had mild COVID-19 (a few samples of this study predate the infection). Cell type and time point are not known. The CDR3 runs from the conserved cysteine through the conserved F or W. The order of the fields is V gene, D gene, J gene, clone size, CDR3 protein, CDR3 DNA. A D gene is named only where the DNA matches it firmly. Clone size is stated in some rows and not others, as once, few, many or a class when expanded.

V gene: TRBV12-3/TRBV12-4
D gene: .
J gene: TRBJ1-2
clone size: many
CDR3 protein: CASSNRPGLGGYTF
CDR3 DNA: TGTGCCAGCAGCAACAGACCCGGCCTGGGGGGCTACACCTTC

V gene: TRBV5-1
D gene: TRBD2
J gene: TRBJ2-3
clone size: .
CDR3 protein: CASSLNGAGSTDTQYF
CDR3 DNA: TGCGCCAGCAGCTTAAATGGAGCGGGGAGCACAGATACGCAGTATTTT

V gene: TRBV5-4
D gene: .
J gene: TRBJ2-1
clone size: .
CDR3 protein: CASSSGQKREQFF
CDR3 DNA: TGTGCCAGCAGCTCCGGCCAGAAGAGGGAGCAGTTCTTC

V gene: TRBV6-1
D gene: .
J gene: TRBJ1-4
clone size: .
CDR3 protein: CASSSGGEKLFF
CDR3 DNA: TGTGCCAGCAGTTCCGGGGGAGAAAAACTGTTTTTT

V gene: TRBV5-6
D gene: TRBD2
J gene: TRBJ2-7
clone size: .
CDR3 protein: CASSLGPSGGSYEQYF
CDR3 DNA: TGTGCCAGCAGCTTGGGTCCTAGCGGGGGGAGCTACGAGCAGTACTTC

V gene: TRBV6-1
D gene: TRBD1
J gene: TRBJ2-1
clone size: many
CDR3 protein: CASRAGTASYNEQFF
CDR3 DNA: TGTGCCAGCAGAGCCGGGACAGCATCCTACAATGAGCAGTTCTTC

V gene: TRBV24-1
D gene: .
J gene: TRBJ2-1
clone size: once
CDR3 protein: CATSDPSRDEQFF
CDR3 DNA: TGTGCCACCAGTGATCCTAGCCGCGATGAGCAGTTCTTC

V gene: TRBV2
D gene: TRBD1
J gene: TRBJ2-7
clone size: many
CDR3 protein: CASSRKGPTGVEQYF
CDR3 DNA: TGTGCCAGCAGCCGAAAGGGACCAACAGGGGTCGAGCAGTACTTC

V gene: TRBV24-1
D gene: .
J gene: TRBJ2-2
clone size: many
CDR3 protein: CATGQASTGELFF
CDR3 DNA: TGTGCCACCGGGCAGGCATCCACCGGGGAGCTGTTTTTT

V gene: TRBV29-1
D gene: TRBD2
J gene: TRBJ2-7
clone size: .
CDR3 protein: CSVGSSGGYEQYF
CDR3 DNA: TGCAGCGTTGGTTCTAGCGGGGGCTACGAGCAGTACTTC

V gene: TRBV7-6
D gene: TRBD2
J gene: TRBJ2-7
clone size: many
CDR3 protein: CASSSPRGSGGEQYF
CDR3 DNA: TGTGCCAGCAGCTCCCCGCGGGGCTCGGGAGGCGAGCAGTACTTC

V gene: TRBV6-5
D gene: .
J gene: TRBJ1-2
clone size: few
CDR3 protein: CASSRGRDYGYTF
CDR3 DNA: TGTGCCAGCAGCCGTGGGAGGGACTATGGCTACACCTTC

V gene: TRBV9
D gene: .
J gene: TRBJ2-7
clone size: .
CDR3 protein: CASSVDPSSYEQYF
CDR3 DNA: TGTGCCAGCAGCGTAGATCCTAGCAGCTACGAGCAGTACTTC

V gene: TRBV5-1
D gene: .
J gene: TRBJ2-3
clone size: .
CDR3 protein: CASSWGTFTDTQYF
CDR3 DNA: TGCGCCAGCAGCTGGGGAACCTTCACAGATACGCAGTATTTT

V gene: TRBV20-1
D gene: .
J gene: TRBJ2-3
clone size: few
CDR3 protein: CSGARRGDTDTQYF
CDR3 DNA: TGCAGTGGGGCACGACGCGGGGACACAGATACGCAGTATTTT

V gene: TRBV9
D gene: .
J gene: TRBJ2-7
clone size: many
CDR3 protein: CASSPLVPATLYEQYF
CDR3 DNA: TGTGCCAGCAGCCCCCTTGTCCCCGCCACCCTCTACGAGCAGTACTTC

V gene: TRBV12-3/TRBV12-4
D gene: .
J gene: TRBJ2-4
clone size: .
CDR3 protein: CASSLILGLAKNIQYF
CDR3 DNA: TGTGCCAGCAGTTTAATTCTCGGGCTAGCCAAAAACATTCAGTACTTC

V gene: TRBV16
D gene: .
J gene: TRBJ1-1
clone size: .
CDR3 protein: CASSQSSTGFAEAFF
CDR3 DNA: TGTGCCAGCAGCCAATCGAGTACAGGGTTCGCTGAAGCTTTCTTT

V gene: TRBV5-6
D gene: .
J gene: TRBJ2-6
clone size: .
CDR3 protein: CASRETGPSGANVLTF
CDR3 DNA: TGTGCCAGCAGGGAGACAGGTCCCTCTGGGGCCAACGTCCTGACTTTC

V gene: TRBV9
D gene: .
J gene: TRBJ2-7
clone size: few
CDR3 protein: CASSVAPDPAYEQYF
CDR3 DNA: TGTGCCAGCAGCGTAGCCCCGGACCCGGCCTACGAGCAGTACTTC

V gene: TRBV4-2
D gene: .
J gene: TRBJ2-7
clone size: few
CDR3 protein: CASSQTSDRPYEQYF
CDR3 DNA: TGTGCCAGCAGCCAAACCTCGGACCGGCCCTACGAGCAGTACTTC

V gene: TRBV20-1
D gene: .
J gene: TRBJ1-2
clone size: many
CDR3 protein: CSATGAAEGYTF
CDR3 DNA: TGCAGTGCTACGGGGGCAGCGGAAGGCTACACCTTC

V gene: TRBV3-1
D gene: .
J gene: TRBJ1-1
clone size: few
CDR3 protein: CASSQGNLPAEAFF
CDR3 DNA: TGTGCCAGCAGCCAAGGGAACCTACCGGCTGAAGCTTTCTTT

V gene: TRBV11-2
D gene: .
J gene: TRBJ1-3
clone size: few
CDR3 protein: CASSTWASPGNTIYF
CDR3 DNA: TGTGCCAGCAGCACCTGGGCGAGCCCTGGAAACACCATATATTTT

V gene: TRBV12-3/TRBV12-4
D gene: TRBD2
J gene: TRBJ2-1
clone size: .
CDR3 protein: CASSPGLAGSEQFF
CDR3 DNA: TGTGCCAGCAGTCCCGGACTAGCGGGGTCCGAGCAGTTCTTC

V gene: TRBV5-1
D gene: TRBD1
J gene: TRBJ2-7
clone size: .
CDR3 protein: CASSARTGYKDEQYF
CDR3 DNA: TGCGCCAGCAGCGCCCGGACAGGGTATAAAGACGAGCAGTACTTC

V gene: TRBV5-4
D gene: .
J gene: TRBJ2-2
clone size: .
CDR3 protein: CASSRRDVNLGGELFF
CDR3 DNA: TGTGCCAGCAGCCGCCGGGACGTAAACCTGGGCGGGGAGCTGTTTTTT

V gene: TRBV7-2
D gene: TRBD2
J gene: TRBJ2-3
clone size: .
CDR3 protein: CGAGGNTDTQYF
CDR3 DNA: TGTGGAGCGGGAGGGAATACGGATACGCAGTATTTT

V gene: TRBV7-9
D gene: TRBD1
J gene: TRBJ2-1
clone size: .
CDR3 protein: CASDPGQGAMSSYNEQFF
CDR3 DNA: TGTGCCAGCGACCCAGGGCAGGGGGCTATGAGCTCCTACAATGAGCAGTTCTTC

V gene: TRBV5-1
D gene: TRBD2
J gene: TRBJ2-3
clone size: few
CDR3 protein: CASSPDSGGRTDTQYF
CDR3 DNA: TGCGCCAGCAGCCCGGACTCGGGAGGGCGGACAGATACGCAGTATTTT

V gene: TRBV20-1
D gene: .
J gene: TRBJ2-2
clone size: .
CDR3 protein: CSARARLASTGELFF
CDR3 DNA: TGCAGTGCTAGAGCAAGGCTAGCGTCAACCGGGGAGCTGTTTTTT

V gene: TRBV24-1
D gene: .
J gene: TRBJ1-1
clone size: .
CDR3 protein: CATSGNRRLEGAFF
CDR3 DNA: TGTGCCACCAGTGGAAACAGGAGATTAGAGGGGGCTTTCTTT

V gene: TRBV5-1
D gene: TRBD1
J gene: TRBJ2-5
clone size: few
CDR3 protein: CASSHGTVNQETQYF
CDR3 DNA: TGCGCCAGCAGCCATGGGACAGTTAACCAAGAGACCCAGTACTTC

V gene: TRBV4-2
D gene: TRBD2
J gene: TRBJ2-7
clone size: few
CDR3 protein: CASSQASGTSGYEQYF
CDR3 DNA: TGTGCCAGCAGCCAGGCCTCCGGGACTAGCGGCTACGAGCAGTACTTC

V gene: TRBV30
D gene: TRBD1
J gene: TRBJ2-7
clone size: .
CDR3 protein: CALDRAYEQYF
CDR3 DNA: TGTGCCTTGGACAGGGCCTACGAGCAGTACTTC

V gene: TRBV12-3/TRBV12-4
D gene: TRBD1
J gene: TRBJ2-7
clone size: many
CDR3 protein: CASSLGRGYEQYF
CDR3 DNA: TGTGCCAGCAGTTTGGGCAGGGGGTACGAGCAGTACTTC

V gene: TRBV29-1
D gene: .
J gene: TRBJ1-2
clone size: few
CDR3 protein: CSVEWGTYGYTF
CDR3 DNA: TGCAGCGTTGAGTGGGGGACCTATGGCTACACCTTC

V gene: TRBV5-1
D gene: .
J gene: TRBJ1-1
clone size: few
CDR3 protein: CASSLIRVGLFTEAFF
CDR3 DNA: TGCGCCAGCAGCTTGATCAGGGTGGGTTTGTTCACTGAAGCTTTCTTT

V gene: TRBV5-1
D gene: .
J gene: TRBJ2-2
clone size: .
CDR3 protein: CASRTGTNTGELFF
CDR3 DNA: TGCGCCAGCAGGACGGGGACGAACACCGGGGAGCTGTTTTTT

V gene: TRBV18
D gene: .
J gene: TRBJ1-1
clone size: few
CDR3 protein: CASSPSVAGNTEAFF
CDR3 DNA: TGTGCCAGCTCACCTTCCGTGGCGGGGAACACTGAAGCTTTCTTT

V gene: TRBV20-1
D gene: .
J gene: TRBJ1-5
clone size: .
CDR3 protein: CSARGGIDQPQHF
CDR3 DNA: TGCAGTGCTAGAGGGGGAATAGATCAGCCCCAGCATTTT

V gene: TRBV7-8
D gene: TRBD1
J gene: TRBJ2-3
clone size: many
CDR3 protein: CASSSRDRAADTQYF
CDR3 DNA: TGTGCCAGCAGCTCGCGCGACAGGGCTGCAGATACGCAGTATTTT

V gene: TRBV7-3
D gene: .
J gene: TRBJ1-2
clone size: few
CDR3 protein: CASSPEPGYQGYGYTF
CDR3 DNA: TGTGCCAGCAGCCCAGAGCCGGGATACCAGGGCTATGGCTACACCTTC

V gene: TRBV20-1
D gene: .
J gene: TRBJ1-2
clone size: .
CDR3 protein: CSARAGNLGVKYGYTF
CDR3 DNA: TGCAGTGCTAGAGCCGGCAACTTAGGGGTCAAATATGGCTACACCTTC

V gene: TRBV2
D gene: .
J gene: TRBJ2-7
clone size: once
CDR3 protein: CASRRKSLGSYEQYF
CDR3 DNA: TGTGCCAGCAGGCGCAAGTCGCTGGGGTCCTACGAGCAGTACTTC

V gene: TRBV5-1
D gene: .
J gene: TRBJ2-1
clone size: .
CDR3 protein: CASSLDVFNEQFF
CDR3 DNA: TGCGCCAGCAGCTTGGATGTTTTCAATGAGCAGTTCTTC

V gene: TRBV3-1
D gene: .
J gene: TRBJ2-1
clone size: .
CDR3 protein: CASSSTRRARNEQFF
CDR3 DNA: TGTGCCAGCAGCTCTACTAGGAGGGCCCGCAATGAGCAGTTCTTC

V gene: TRBV5-1
D gene: .
J gene: TRBJ2-7
clone size: few
CDR3 protein: CASSLSPLALVSYEQYF
CDR3 DNA: TGCGCCAGCAGCTTGAGCCCACTGGCCCTCGTCTCCTACGAGCAGTACTTC

V gene: TRBV5-1
D gene: .
J gene: TRBJ2-2
clone size: few
CDR3 protein: CASSSRALMDTGELFF
CDR3 DNA: TGCGCCAGCAGCTCCCGGGCCCTGATGGACACCGGGGAGCTGTTTTTT

V gene: TRBV7-9
D gene: .
J gene: TRBJ2-5
clone size: few
CDR3 protein: CASSLAALLDRETQYF
CDR3 DNA: TGTGCCAGCAGCTTAGCGGCTCTCCTAGATAGGGAGACCCAGTACTTC

V gene: TRBV20-1
D gene: TRBD1
J gene: TRBJ2-4
clone size: many
CDR3 protein: CSAPPRQGIAKNIQYF
CDR3 DNA: TGCAGTGCTCCGCCCCGACAGGGGATAGCCAAAAACATTCAGTACTTC

V gene: TRBV4-2
D gene: TRBD2
J gene: TRBJ2-3
clone size: few
CDR3 protein: CASSTRTSGSTDTQYF
CDR3 DNA: TGTGCCAGCAGCACCCGGACTAGCGGGAGCACAGATACGCAGTATTTT

V gene: TRBV20-1
D gene: TRBD2
J gene: TRBJ2-3
clone size: .
CDR3 protein: CSARGEGSTDTQYF
CDR3 DNA: TGCAGTGCTAGAGGGGAGGGGAGCACAGATACGCAGTATTTT